This TCR beta chain was captured in a study of T cell repertoires in cytomegalovirus infection. From the reads, TCRdb called clonotypes with MiXCR, one entry per CDR3 protein. The repertoire includes a few hundred thousand distinct CDR3 sequences, around two fifths of them detected once, and more than 40% sits in the top ten. CDR3 size: 15 residues. Germline CDR1 is MNHNS and CDR2 is SASEGT. With 1 base clipped from V and 3 bases from J, the junction kept 4 bases outside the gene matches. This clonotype was detected only a few times. Its target is not known. The TCR was taken from a human donor in good health (CMV status not recorded). Some clones in this sample may be carry-over from other donors' samples. The specimen comprised cultured PBMCs, sampled from culture after CMV antigen stimulation. The chain recombines TRBV6-1 with TRBJ2-7; 9 bases fit TRBD2. CDR3 amino acids: CASSEGLAAYYEQYF. In nucleotides, the CDR3 is TGTGCCAGCAGTGAAGGACTAGCGGCCTACTACGAGCAGTACTTC.